This is a list of T cell receptor beta chains from one sample in a study of T cells in Graves' hyperthyroidism and ophthalmopathy. TCRdb called the multiplex PCR reads again in MiXCR, with one record for every CDR3 protein. Among approximately 530,000 distinct CDR3 sequences listed, about a sixth were seen once. The material sequenced was blood. These receptors all stem from a young woman with Graves' hyperthyroidism. Both conserved end residues are part of each CDR3. The D gene is left open where the match is weak. Expanded clones get a size class; other rows say once, few or many, or leave the size out.

size | J | D | V | CDR3 | DNA
many | TRBJ2-5 | TRBD2 | TRBV14 | CASSRRGTSWETQYF | TGTGCCAGCAGCCGAAGAGGGACTAGCTGGGAGACCCAGTACTTC
few | TRBJ1-5 | - | TRBV6-5 | CASSSAGTLPQHF | TGTGCCAGCAGTTCCGCCGGGACCCTGCCCCAGCATTTT
- | TRBJ2-3 | - | TRBV6-6 | CASSYSMSDTQYF | TGTGCCAGCAGTTACTCCATGTCAGATACGCAGTATTTT
many | TRBJ2-3 | - | TRBV29-1 | CSVDRDQGWDTQYF | TGCAGCGTAGACCGGGACCAGGGGTGGGATACGCAGTATTTT
few | TRBJ1-4 | - | TRBV5-1 | CASSSDSSNEKLFF | TGCGCCAGCAGCTCGGACAGTTCAAACGAAAAACTGTTTTTT
- | TRBJ2-3 | TRBD1 | TRBV12-3/TRBV12-4 | CASNPTGGIDTQYF | TGTGCCAGCAACCCGACAGGGGGGATAGATACGCAGTATTTT
many | TRBJ2-5 | - | TRBV7-2 | CASSLGSSKQETQYF | TGTGCCAGCAGCTTAGGTTCCAGTAAGCAAGAGACCCAGTACTTC
many | TRBJ1-3 | - | TRBV11-2 | CASSLLYDGNTIYF | TGTGCCAGCAGCTTACTTTACGATGGAAACACCATATATTTT
many | TRBJ1-5 | - | TRBV2 | CASSESGGIYSNQPQHF | TGTGCCAGCAGTGAGTCGGGGGGCATATATAGCAATCAGCCCCAGCATTTT
- | TRBJ2-3 | - | TRBV29-1 | CSVEGTTDYTQYF | TGCAGCGTTGAAGGGACCACGGATTATACGCAGTATTTT
- | TRBJ2-2 | TRBD2 | TRBV20-1 | CSATLAGGKNTGELFF | TGCAGTGCTACCCTAGCGGGAGGGAAGAACACCGGGGAGCTGTTTTTT
many | TRBJ1-2 | - | TRBV6-5 | CASSYRTVGNYGYTF | TGTGCCAGCAGTTACAGAACCGTGGGGAACTATGGCTACACCTTC
few | TRBJ1-1 | - | TRBV15 | CATSSWRAEAFF | TGTGCCACCAGCAGTTGGAGGGCGGAGGCTTTCTTT
many | TRBJ2-1 | TRBD2 | TRBV28 | CASSLGLAGHEQFF | TGTGCCAGCAGTTTGGGACTAGCGGGTCATGAGCAGTTCTTC
- | TRBJ2-2 | - | TRBV19 | CASSMRVSGELFF | TGTGCCAGTAGTATGAGAGTGAGCGGGGAGCTGTTTTTT
many | TRBJ2-1 | TRBD2 | TRBV7-8 | CASSLAGGRALGEQFF | TGTGCCAGCAGCTTAGCGGGCGGGAGGGCCCTAGGAGAGCAGTTCTTC
many | TRBJ2-3 | TRBD2 | TRBV6-1 | CASTSGVGTDTQYF | TGTGCCAGCACGAGCGGGGTCGGCACAGATACGCAGTATTTT
- | TRBJ2-4 | - | TRBV6-1 | CASSEIDSANIQYF | TGTGCCAGCAGTGAAATAGACAGCGCAAACATTCAGTACTTC
few | TRBJ1-1 | - | TRBV2 | CASSYRAMNTEAFF | TGTGCCAGCAGTTATCGGGCGATGAACACTGAAGCTTTCTTT
many | TRBJ2-5 | - | TRBV5-4 | CASSLGPRREETQYF | TGTGCCAGCAGCTTGGGCCCAAGGAGAGAAGAGACCCAGTACTTC
many | TRBJ2-4 | - | TRBV18 | CASSPQGDGKNIQYF | TGTGCCAGCTCACCACAGGGTGATGGCAAAAACATTCAGTACTTC
- | TRBJ2-1 | - | TRBV5-4 | CASSGGHDNEQFF | TGTGCCAGCAGCGGCGGACACGACAATGAGCAGTTCTTC
- | TRBJ1-2 | - | TRBV28 | CASSPSLRGAGGYTF | TGTGCCAGCAGTCCCTCCCTTAGGGGGGCCGGTGGCTACACCTTC
many | TRBJ1-2 | - | TRBV18 | CASSPLGAGDLYGYTF | TGTGCCAGCTCACCACTTGGGGCAGGGGATCTTTATGGCTACACCTTC
few | TRBJ2-4 | - | TRBV28 | CAGTRSQNIQYF | TGTGCCGGCACCCGATCCCAAAACATTCAGTACTTC
- | TRBJ2-2 | TRBD1 | TRBV2 | CASKGTGGNTGELFF | TGTGCCAGCAAGGGGACAGGGGGGAACACCGGGGAGCTGTTTTTT
- | TRBJ1-5 | - | TRBV27 | CASSHGQSNQPQHF | TGTGCCAGCAGTCATGGACAAAGCAATCAGCCCCAGCATTTT